The 23 T cell receptor beta chains reported below all come from one sample, sequenced in a study of metastatic and nonmetastatic thyroid tumors. The entire patient cohort was treatment-naive prior to thyroid surgery. TCRdb used MiXCR to call clones anew from the PCR reads. The data show some 21,000 clones, more than 25% seen once. Sequences were obtained from tumor tissue. These receptors were obtained from a female donor with papillary thyroid cancer or a benign thyroid nodule (not recorded which). Some clones in this sample may be carry-over from other donors' samples.

The J gene is TRBJ2-4, the V gene TRBV6-1, with a weak D call TRBD2 (7 bases). The CDR3 sequence is 19 residues long. V was trimmed by 7 bases and J by 0 bases, leaving 25 bases between them. The germline V gene encodes CDR1 MNHNS and CDR2 SASEGT. CDR3 nucleotide sequence: TGTGCCAGCACTGGGACGAGGGCGCGGGGGCGGGAAGCCAAAAACATTCAGTACTTC. Protein sequence: CASTGTRARGREAKNIQYF.

The chain has TRBV20-1 and TRBJ1-2; D possibly corresponds to TRBD1 (5 bases). The CDR3 runs to 18 residues. Deletions cut 0 bases from V and 3 bases from J, with 23 bases between. Germline values: CDR1 DFQATT, CDR2 SNEGSKA (reference sequence). The CDR3 bases are TGCAGTGCTAGAGATAGGCAGGGTATTGGGGTTTTTGACTATGGCTACACCTTC. Protein product: CSARDRQGIGVFDYGYTF.

This chain uses TRBV18 with TRBJ1-2; 8 bases align to TRBD1. Unmatched junction bases numbered 7, after V lost 0 bases and J lost 4 bases. The CDR3 covers 16 residues. CDR1 and CDR2 from the germline V gene are KGHSH and LQKENI. The CDR3 sequence: CASSPPSGQGAYGYTF. In nucleotides, the CDR3 is TGTGCCAGCTCACCACCGTCAGGACAGGGAGCCTATGGCTACACCTTC.

On this clone itself: A much larger clonotype is one base distant, so this may be a read error. In the same sample, other DNA sequences code for this CDR3. CDR3 nucleotide sequence: TGTGCCAGCAGCGTACTTCGGGGCGAGACCCAGTACTTC. This gives the protein CASSVLRGETQYF. The V and J genes are TRBV7-3 and TRBJ2-5, with D possibly called TRBD1 or TRBD2 (5 bases each). This CDR3 comprises 13 residues. Germline-derived CDR1 and CDR2 are SGHTA and FQGTGA. V was pared by 5 bases and J by 5 bases, with 12 bases between.

In this sample, this clone turned up many times. The chain couples TRBV7-9 to TRBJ1-2, with 8 positions matching TRBD1. J lost 8 bases, V lost 1 base, and 9 bases had no gene match. Germline lookup yields CDR1 SEHNR and CDR2 FQNEAQ (reference sequence). The length of the CDR3 is 15 residues. In nucleotides, the CDR3 is TGTGCCAGCAGCTTAGTGGAGGCAGGGGGCAGCGGCTACACCTTC. Translated: CASSLVEAGGSGYTF.

At least ten counts were recorded for this clone. A much larger clone lies a single base off, so this may be a read error. This sample includes further DNA sequences coding for the same CDR3. The chain is built from TRBV4-1 and TRBJ2-2; 8 bases are a match to TRBD2. J gave up 7 bases and V 3 bases, and 13 bases lay outside the gene matches. CDR1 and CDR2 (germline): MGHRA, YSYEKL. The CDR3 contains 17 residues. The CDR3 bases are TGCGCCAGCAGCCACGTCGACGTCGCGGGGGGCGACGGGGAGCTGTTTTTT. Translating gives CASSHVDVAGGDGELFF.

This clone was counted only a few times. This chain uses TRBV15 with TRBJ1-1, with D possibly being TRBD1 (6 bases). The CDR3 loop spans 14 amino acids. Deletions cut 4 bases from V and 8 bases from J, with 17 bases between. Germline lookup yields CDR1 LNHNV and CDR2 YYDKDF (reference sequence). In nucleotides, the CDR3 is TGTGCCACCAGCAAGCCCGCCCAGGGGACAGAAGCTTTCTTT. Translating it yields CATSKPAQGTEAFF.

This clone occurred many times. V usage is TRBV10-3 and J usage is TRBJ2-2; either TRBD1 or TRBD2 may fit D (5 bases each). The CDR3 spans 13 residues. CDR1 and CDR2 (germline): ENHRY, SYGVKD. The ends were cut back, 4 bases at V and 3 bases at J, with 6 bases in the middle. CDR3: CAISGGDTGELFF. The DNA of the CDR3 is TGTGCCATCAGTGGAGGGGACACCGGGGAGCTGTTTTTT.

With respect to this clone: An end of the junction does not agree with germline; a read error may underlie this. The rearrangement links TRBV5-1 to TRBJ1-2; D is ambiguous. Germline CDR1 SGHRS, CDR2 YFSETQ. The CDR3 extends over 13 amino acids. CDR3 residues: CASSLGQMNVYTF. The CDR3 DNA reads as TGCGCCAGCAGCTTAGGGCAGATGAATGTCTACACCTTT. The variable domain in full, completed from reference TRBV5-1 and TRBJ1-2, reads KAGVTQTPRYLIKTRGQQVTLSCSPISGHRSVSWYQQTPGQGLQFLFEYFSETQRNKGNFPGRFSGRQFSNSRSEMNVSTLELGDSALYLCASSLGQMNVYTFGSGTRLTVV.

By sample fraction, this clone is medium-sized. The rearrangement joins TRBV12-3 or TRBV12-4 to TRBJ2-3; no definite D call. The CDR3 contains 14 residues. The ends were cut back, 1 base at V and 6 bases at J, with 11 bases in the middle. This CDR3 is CASSLDWSVDTQYF. In DNA form, the CDR3 reads TGTGCCAGCAGTTTAGACTGGAGTGTCGATACGCAGTATTTT.

On this clone: Its ends do not fully match the called genes, so a read error is possible. The gene calls are TRBV4-1 and TRBJ1-6, with D perhaps matching TRBD1 (6 bases). Germline CDR1 is MGHRA and CDR2 is YSYEKL. This CDR3 is 15 amino acids long. CDR3: CAISQYRVLGSPLHF. CDR3 DNA sequence: TGCGCCATCAGCCAATACAGGGTTTTGGGTTCACCCCTCCACTTT.

This clone was detected many times. In nucleotides, the CDR3 is TGTGCCAGCAGCTTAGGGGGCGGGGCAGAGACCCAGTACTTC. This encodes CASSLGGGAETQYF. V is TRBV11-2 and J is TRBJ2-5; D is possibly TRBD2 (6 bases). The CDR3 extends over 14 amino acids. V was trimmed by 1 base and J by 4 bases, leaving 10 bases between them. Germline V gives CDR1 SGHAT, CDR2 FQNNGV.

V and J are TRBV19 and TRBJ2-3, with 7 bases that match TRBD1. Germline CDR1 is LNHDA and CDR2 is SQIVND (reference sequence). This CDR3 has 16 amino acids. V lost 5 bases, J lost 6 bases, and 14 bases stayed unmatched. CDR3 region: CASSLSGAGGSDTQYF. Written as DNA, the CDR3 is TGTGCCAGTAGTTTGTCTGGGGCAGGGGGTTCGGATACGCAGTATTTT.

This clone came up many times. The chain couples TRBV7-9 to TRBJ1-5, with 11 positions matching TRBD1. The V and J ends lost 4 bases and 0 bases, in that order; junction bases with no gene match: 8. The V gene's germline CDR1 is SEHNR and CDR2 FQNEAQ (reference sequence). This CDR3 is built from 18 residues. CDR3 bases: TGTGCCAGCAGCTCTTCCCGGGACAGGGGGTCTAGCAATCAGCCCCAGCATTTT. Protein product: CASSSSRDRGSSNQPQHF.

The chain combines TRBV7-2 with TRBJ2-5, with D unresolved. V dropped 2 bases and J dropped 4 bases, with 8 bases sitting between them. Germline CDR1 reads SGHTA; CDR2 reads FQGNSA. CDR3 length equals 13 residues. The CDR3 DNA is TGTGCCAGCAGCTTAATGAACCGAGAGACCCAGTACTTC. Its protein product is CASSLMNRETQYF.

This clone has a count of ten or more. An end of the junction does not agree with germline; a read error may underlie this. The rearrangement uses TRBV2 and TRBJ2-7, with 7 positions matching TRBD1. Germline CDR1 reads SNHLY; CDR2 reads FYNNEI. This CDR3 is built from 14 residues. CDR3 in DNA: TGTGCCAGCAGGGAAGACAGGGTGACCTACGGGCAGTACTTC. Protein: CASREDRVTYGQYF.

This clone has at least ten counts. The chain joins TRBV30 to TRBJ2-3; D tentatively fits TRBD1 or TRBD2 (6 bases each). V was cut by 0 bases and J by 6 bases, with 10 bases left in between. CDR3 size: 13 residues. The germline V gene has CDR1 GTSNPN and CDR2 SVGIG (reference sequence). The CDR3 DNA reads as TGTGCCTGGAGTGTGGGGGGCGGGGATACGCAGTATTTT. Encoded protein: CAWSVGGGDTQYF.

The genes are TRBV20-1 and TRBJ2-1, with TRBD2 identical over 9 bases. This CDR3 has 14 residues. Trimming at V came to 8 bases and at J to 4 bases, leaving 9 bases not matched to a gene. The germline gives CDR1 DFQATT, CDR2 SNEGSKA (reference sequence). DNA of the CDR3: TGCAGTCTGAGCGGCGGGAGGGCTTACAATGAGCAGTTCTTC. It yields the protein CSLSGGRAYNEQFF.

This clone was observed a single time. The V and J genes are TRBV5-1 and TRBJ2-7; D is possibly TRBD2 (6 bases). Trimming left V 4 bases short and J 3 bases short, with 20 bases between. The CDR3 runs to 16 residues. In germline, CDR1 is SGHRS, CDR2 YFSETQ. CDR3 sequence (DNA): TGCGCCAGCAGCGTACAGACGACAACGGGGGACTACGAGCAGTACTTC. Translation gives CASSVQTTTGDYEQYF.

This clone was seen many times. The J gene is TRBJ2-5, the V gene TRBV6-2 or TRBV6-3, with D perhaps given as TRBD1 or TRBD2 (5 bases each). CDR1 is MNHEY and CDR2 is SVGEGT in the germline V gene. The CDR3 is 14 residues long. V lost 2 bases and J lost 7, with 14 bases in between. CDR3 DNA: TGTGCCAGCAGTTACGAGGGGCTTTACGGGACCCAGTACTTC. As protein: CASSYEGLYGTQYF.

Many counts were recorded for this clone. The chain recombines TRBV3-1 with TRBJ2-7; D is undetermined. Germline V CDR1 and CDR2: LGHDT, YNNKEL (reference sequence). With 4 bases removed from V and 0 bases from J, the gap between germline ends came to 10 bases. The CDR3 consists of 14 residues. CDR3 in amino acids: CASSRAILSYEQYF. The CDR3 bases are TGTGCCAGCAGCCGAGCGATACTCTCCTACGAGCAGTACTTC.

This clone occurred many times. DNA of the CDR3: TGTGCCAGCAGCTTTTTTGACAGAGCCAAAAACATTCAGTACTTC. Its protein product is CASSFFDRAKNIQYF. The rearrangement joins TRBV6-4 to TRBJ2-4; D possibly corresponds to TRBD1 (5 bases). The CDR3 is 15 residues long. Trimming removed 6 bases at V and 0 bases at J, with 12 bases between. Germline CDR1 MRHNA, CDR2 SNTAGT.

This clone was counted only a few times. The chain couples TRBV6-4 to TRBJ2-1, with 13 bases aligning to TRBD2. The CDR3 contains 14 residues. The J segment lost 6 bases and the V segment lost 4 bases, leaving 0 bases of the junction unmatched. Germline values: CDR1 MRHNA, CDR2 SNTAGT. The CDR3 loop reads CASSGTSGSNEQFF. The CDR3 DNA follows: TGTGCCAGCAGTGGGACTAGCGGGAGCAATGAGCAGTTCTTC.